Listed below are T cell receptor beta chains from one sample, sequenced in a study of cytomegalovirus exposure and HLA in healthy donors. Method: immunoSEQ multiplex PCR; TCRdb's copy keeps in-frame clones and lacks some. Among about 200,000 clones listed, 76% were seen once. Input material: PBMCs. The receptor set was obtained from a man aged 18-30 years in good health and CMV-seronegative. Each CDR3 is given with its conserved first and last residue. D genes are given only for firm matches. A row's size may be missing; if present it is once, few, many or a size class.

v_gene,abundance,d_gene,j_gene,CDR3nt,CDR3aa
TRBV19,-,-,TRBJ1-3,TGTGCCAGTAGTATTGCAGGGGGAAACACCATATATTTT,CASSIAGGNTIYF
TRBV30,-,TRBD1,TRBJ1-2,TGTGCCTGGACCCCCGGGCAGGGGGGTGGCTACACCTTC,CAWTPGQGGGYTF
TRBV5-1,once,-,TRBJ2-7,TGCGCCAGCAGCTTGGGCAGGGCCTACGAGCAGTACTTC,CASSLGRAYEQYF
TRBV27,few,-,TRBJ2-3,TGTGCCAGCAGTTCCCGAACTAGCACAGATACGCAGTATTTT,CASSSRTSTDTQYF
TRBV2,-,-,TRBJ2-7,TGTGCCAGCAGTGAACTCGGGGAGCCAGCCCACAAGCAGTACTTC,CASSELGEPAHKQYF
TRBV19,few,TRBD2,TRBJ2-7,TGTGCCAGTAGCCCCAAGGGACTAGCGGGACACGAGCAGTACTTC,CASSPKGLAGHEQYF
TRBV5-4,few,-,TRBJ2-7,TGTGCCAGCAGCTTGGGACAGAGCTCCTACGAGCAGTACTTC,CASSLGQSSYEQYF
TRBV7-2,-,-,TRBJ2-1,TGTGCCAGCAGCTTAGTGGCGGCGGTATCCTACAATGAGCAGTTCTTC,CASSLVAAVSYNEQFF
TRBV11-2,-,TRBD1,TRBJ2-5,TGTGCCAGTAGCTGGAGGGACAGGGGGCGAGGGGAGACCCAGTACTTC,CASSWRDRGRGETQYF
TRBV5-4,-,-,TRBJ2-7,TGTGCCAGCAGCTTGAGCGGGACAATTCCCTACGAGCAGTACTTC,CASSLSGTIPYEQYF
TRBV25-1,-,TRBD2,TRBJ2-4,TGTGCCAGCAGTGAATATATAGCGGGACTCGGGAACATTCAGTACTTC,CASSEYIAGLGNIQYF
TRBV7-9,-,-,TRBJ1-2,TGTGCCAGCAGCTCCCTTTCTGCGGTTTATGGCTACACCTTC,CASSSLSAVYGYTF
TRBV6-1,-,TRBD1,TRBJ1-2,TGTGCCAGCACCCGGGACAGGGGAAACTATGGCTACACCTTC,CASTRDRGNYGYTF
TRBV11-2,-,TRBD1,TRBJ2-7,TGTGCCAGCAGCTCACAGGGGGGAAACTACGAGCAGTACTTC,CASSSQGGNYEQYF
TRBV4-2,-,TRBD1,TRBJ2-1,TGTGCCAGCAGCCCAGGGGGCTTAGGGTACAATGAGCAGTTCTTC,CASSPGGLGYNEQFF
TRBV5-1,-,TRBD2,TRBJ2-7,TGCGCCAGCAGTTCCTGGCCGGGACTAGCGGGAGACCAGTACTTC,CASSSWPGLAGDQYF
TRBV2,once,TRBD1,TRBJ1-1,TGTGCCAGCAGTGAAGCGCAGACAGGGATAGCTGAAGCTTTCTTT,CASSEAQTGIAEAFF
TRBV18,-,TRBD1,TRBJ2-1,TGTGCCAGCTCTTACGGACAGGGGGTGGATGAGCAGTTCTTC,CASSYGQGVDEQFF
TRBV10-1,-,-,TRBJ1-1,TGCGCCAGCAGTGATGGGAGTGAAGCTTTCTTT,CASSDGSEAFF
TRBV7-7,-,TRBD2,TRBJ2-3,TGTGCTAGCAGTTCGGGGCACGGGGGGACAGATACGCAGTATTTT,CASSSGHGGTDTQYF
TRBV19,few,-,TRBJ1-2,TGTGCCAGTAGTATCTCCAGTACTAACTATGGCTACACCTTC,CASSISSTNYGYTF
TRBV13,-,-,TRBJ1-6,TGTGCCAGCAGCTCGCCGTCCGCCCAACGGAATTCACCCCTCCACTTT,CASSSPSAQRNSPLHF
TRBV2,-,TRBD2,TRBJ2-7,TGTGCCAGCGGTGCGCGACTAGCGGGAGAGTACGAGCAGTACTTC,CASGARLAGEYEQYF
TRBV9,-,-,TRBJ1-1,TGTGCCAGCAGCCCTCACCTGGACTTGAACACTGAAGCTTTCTTT,CASSPHLDLNTEAFF
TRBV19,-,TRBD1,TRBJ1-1,TGTGCCATCTCGAGAGGTGGGACAGGTTCAATCACTGAAGCTTTCTTT,CAISRGGTGSITEAFF
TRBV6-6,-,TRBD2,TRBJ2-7,TGTGCCAGCAGCAATGGACTAGCGGGATCCAGGGTCGAGCAGTACTTC,CASSNGLAGSRVEQYF
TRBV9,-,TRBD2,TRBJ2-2,TGTGCCAGCAGCCCTACCCTGGCGGGAGGGAACACCGGGGAGCTGTTTTTT,CASSPTLAGGNTGELFF
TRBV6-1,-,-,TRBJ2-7,TGTGCCAGCAGTGAGATCGGAGACGAGCAGTACTTC,CASSEIGDEQYF
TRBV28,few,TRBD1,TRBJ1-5,TGTGCCAGCCAACGAGGGACAGATAGCAATCAGCCCCAGCATTTT,CASQRGTDSNQPQHF
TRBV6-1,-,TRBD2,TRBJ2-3,TGTGCCAGCGGAGGGCTAGCGGGAGGATCAGATACGCAGTATTTT,CASGGLAGGSDTQYF
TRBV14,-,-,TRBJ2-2,TGTGCCAGCAGCCAAGATCAAAACACCGGGGAGCTGTTTTTT,CASSQDQNTGELFF
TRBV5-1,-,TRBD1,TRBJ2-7,TGCGCCAGCAGCTGGGGACAGATTAACTACGAGCAGTACTTC,CASSWGQINYEQYF
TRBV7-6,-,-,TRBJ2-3,TGTGCCAGCAGCCCGAGGGTCACAGATACGCAGTATTTT,CASSPRVTDTQYF